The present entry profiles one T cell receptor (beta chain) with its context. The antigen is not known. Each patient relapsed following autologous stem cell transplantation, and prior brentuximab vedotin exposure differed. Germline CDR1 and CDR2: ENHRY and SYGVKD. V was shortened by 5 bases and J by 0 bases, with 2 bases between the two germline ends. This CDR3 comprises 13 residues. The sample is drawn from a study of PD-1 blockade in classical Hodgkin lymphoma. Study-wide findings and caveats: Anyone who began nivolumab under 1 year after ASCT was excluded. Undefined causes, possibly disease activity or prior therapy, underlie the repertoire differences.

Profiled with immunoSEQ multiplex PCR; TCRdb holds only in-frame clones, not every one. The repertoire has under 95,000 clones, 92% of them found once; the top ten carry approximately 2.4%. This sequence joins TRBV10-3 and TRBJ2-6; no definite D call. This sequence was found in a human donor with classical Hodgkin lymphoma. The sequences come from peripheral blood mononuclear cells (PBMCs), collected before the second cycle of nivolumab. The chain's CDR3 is CAISPSGANVLTF. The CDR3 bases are TGTGCCATCAGTCCCTCTGGGGCCAACGTCCTGACTTTC.